Listed here are 3 T cell receptor beta chains from one sample, sequenced in a study of T-cell memory formation after mild COVID-19. TCRdb redid the calling of the 5' RACE reads with MiXCR, one entry per CDR3 protein. This table holds hundreds of thousands of distinct CDR3 sequences, approximately 22% found once. The sequenced material came from PBMCs or a T cell subset sorted from them (not recorded which). These receptors originate from a man aged 18 to 29 who had mild COVID-19 (a few samples of this study predate the infection). Cell type and time point are not known.

V is TRBV10-3 and J is TRBJ1-2, with 8 bases fitting TRBD1. The CDR3 has 14 residues. J lost 3 bases, V lost 6 bases, and 6 bases had no gene match. Germline CDR1 ENHRY, CDR2 SYGVKD. CDR3 in DNA: TGTGCCATCAGGCAAAAACAGGGGGACTATGGCTACACCTTC. Amino acid sequence: CAIRQKQGDYGYTF.

There are many counts of this clonotype. The rearrangement links TRBV2 to TRBJ2-5, with TRBD1 as a possible D gene (6 bases). V lost 7 bases and J 2 bases, leaving 11 bases between the germline ends. Per germline, CDR1 SNHLY and CDR2 FYNNEI. The CDR3 is made up of 13 amino acids. CDR3 sequence reads: CASNRQEQETQYF. For the CDR3, the DNA is TGTGCCAGCAACCGACAGGAACAAGAGACCCAGTACTTC.

In its sample, this clonotype was seen a few times. The CDR3 loop reads CASSAQSQETQYF. CDR3 DNA sequence: TGTGCCAGCAGTGCACAGTCCCAAGAGACCCAGTACTTC. This sequence joins TRBV5-5 and TRBJ2-5; D not resolved. Germline CDR1 and CDR2: SGHKS and YYEKEE (reference sequence). The CDR3 runs to 13 residues. Trimming pared 5 bases from V and 1 base from J, leaving 9 bases between.